Presented here are 18 T cell receptor beta chains from one specimen sequenced in a study of blood T cell repertoires in COVID-19. Produced via immunoSEQ multiplex PCR; TCRdb's table is partial and in-frame only. The sample consists of some 380,000 clones, around 90% of them appearing once. The specimen sequenced was peripheral blood. The origin of the receptors is a man younger than 35 with active or convalescent COVID-19.

This clone was counted a single time. The chain uses TRBV2 and TRBJ2-3; perhaps TRBD2 as D (5 bases). The CDR3 totals 14 residues. Trimming took off 6 bases at V and 4 bases at J, with 14 bases between the two ends. The V gene's germline CDR1 is SNHLY and CDR2 FYNNEI. The CDR3 protein is CASSKTSVADTQYF. The CDR3 coding sequence is TGTGCCAGCAGCAAAACTAGTGTCGCAGATACGCAGTATTTT.

The V and J genes are TRBV2 and TRBJ1-3, with 8 bases that match TRBD1. This CDR3 region has 14 residues. V dropped 7 bases and J dropped 5; count of bases not matched to a gene: 7. The germline V gene encodes CDR1 SNHLY and CDR2 FYNNEI. The chain's CDR3 is CASMRTGIRNTIYF. DNA for the CDR3: TGTGCCAGCATGAGGACAGGGATCCGAAACACCATATATTTT.

In this sample, this clone turned up a few times. The chain carries TRBV10-3 and TRBJ1-1, with D tentatively TRBD1 (5 bases). V shed 6 bases and J shed 0 bases, with 17 bases lying between them. The CDR3 totals 16 residues. Per the germline V gene, CDR1 is ENHRY and CDR2 is SYGVKD. The CDR3 DNA reads TGTGCCATCAGCAAAGCCCCACAGGAGATGAACACTGAAGCTTTCTTT. Its translation is CAISKAPQEMNTEAFF.

The chain uses TRBV28 and TRBJ1-1, with D tentatively TRBD1 (5 bases). CDR3 size: 14 residues. Germline V gene sequence: CDR1 MDHEN, CDR2 SYDVKM. V lost 5 bases, J lost 4 bases, and 14 bases lay in between. The DNA for the CDR3 is TGTGCCAGCAGTAAGGGAGGGACGACCACTGAAGCTTTCTTT. Its translation: CASSKGGTTTEAFF. The full variable domain, completed using reference TRBV28 and TRBJ1-1, is DVKVTQSSRYLVKRTGEKVFLECVQDMDHENMFWYRQDPGLGLRLIYFSYDVKMKEKGDIPEGYSVSREKKERFSLILESASTNQTSMYLCASSKGGTTTEAFFGQGTRLTVV.

This clone was observed a handful of times. The CDR3 spells CASSNGQANTGELFF. CDR3 coding DNA: TGTGCCAGCAGTAACGGACAGGCGAACACCGGGGAGCTGTTTTTT. This chain uses TRBV6-6 with TRBJ2-2; 7 positions agree with TRBD1. CDR1 MNHNY and CDR2 SVGAGI come from the germline V gene (reference sequence). V shed 5 bases and J 0 bases; nucleotides not matched to a gene: 3. The CDR3 runs to 15 residues.

The rearrangement joins TRBV2 to TRBJ1-1, with TRBD1 as a possible D gene (6 bases). V was shortened by 6 bases and J by 1 base, with 9 bases between the two germline ends. The CDR3 covers 13 residues. Germline V gene data show CDR1 as SNHLY and CDR2 as FYNNEI. CDR3 DNA sequence: TGTGCCAGCAGGAGGACAGCGAACACTGAAGCTTTCTTT. This codes for CASRRTANTEAFF. Using reference TRBV2 and TRBJ1-1 for the parts outside the CDR3, the full variable domain is EPEVTQTPSHQVTQMGQEVILRCVPISNHLYFYWYRQILGQKVEFLVSFYNNEISEKSEIFDDQFSVERPDGSNFTLKIRSTKLEDSAMYFCASRRTANTEAFFGQGTRLTVV.

The chain carries TRBV6-4 and TRBJ1-5, with 9 bases aligning to TRBD1. This CDR3 contains 16 residues. Losses at the gene ends were 3 bases for V and 6 bases for J; bases not matched to a gene: 9. Germline CDR1 MRHNA, CDR2 SNTAGT. CDR3 nucleotide sequence: TGTGCCAGCAGTGAAAATGGACAGGGGATAAGTCAGCCCCAGCATTTT. This translates into CASSENGQGISQPQHF.

This chain joins TRBV27 and TRBJ1-4, with 7 bases that match TRBD1. The CDR3 is 16 amino acids. The trim removed 4 bases at V and 0 bases at J, leaving 5 bases unmatched. CDR1 is MNHEY and CDR2 is SMNVEV in the germline V gene (reference sequence). CDR3 in DNA: TGTGCCAGCAGTTCCCGACAGGGCCCAACTAATGAAAAACTGTTTTTT. Its translation: CASSSRQGPTNEKLFF.

The J gene is TRBJ2-2, the V gene TRBV9; 11 bases match TRBD2. This CDR3 region has 16 residues. Germline lookup yields CDR1 SGDLS and CDR2 YYNGEE. The trim removed 3 bases at V and 5 bases at J, leaving 6 bases unmatched. The DNA for the CDR3 is TGTGCCAGCAGCGCTACTAGCGGGAGTCCTACCGGGGAGCTGTTTTTT. Translated: CASSATSGSPTGELFF.

The chain links TRBV7-8 to TRBJ1-5; weak D call: TRBD1 (5 bases). CDR1 and CDR2 (germline): SGHVS, FQNEAQ. Deletions cut 5 bases from V and 7 bases from J, with 12 bases between. This CDR3 contains 13 residues. For the CDR3, the DNA is TGTGCCAGCAGCCCGGAACAGGTCCAGCCCCAGCATTTT. Its translation: CASSPEQVQPQHF.

Comments on this clone: Other DNA sequences within the sample encode an identical CDR3. The chain recombines TRBV12-3 or TRBV12-4 with TRBJ2-7; tentative D call: TRBD1 (5 bases). The germline V and J ends were trimmed by 3 bases and 4 bases, with 7 bases remaining between them. The CDR3 consists of 12 residues. The CDR3 spells CASSLQGYEQYF. For the CDR3, the DNA is TGTGCCAGCAGTTTGCAGGGTTACGAGCAGTACTTC.

This chain joins TRBV27 and TRBJ2-7, with 10 bases matching TRBD2. V dropped 9 bases and J dropped 2; count of bases not matched to a gene: 10. Germline V gene sequence: CDR1 MNHEY, CDR2 SMNVEV (reference sequence). This CDR3 region has 15 residues. CDR3 sequence: CASQRGLASTYEQYF. For the CDR3, the DNA is TGTGCCAGTCAACGGGGACTAGCGTCTACCTACGAGCAGTACTTC.

This clone was observed at least ten times. The gene calls are TRBV4-1 and TRBJ1-4; D is unresolved. Germline lookup yields CDR1 MGHRA and CDR2 YSYEKL. The CDR3 length is 16 residues. The V end was cut by 1 base, the J end by 5 bases, with 14 bases between. CDR3 region: CASSQAVVRKNEKLFF. CDR3 coding DNA: TGCGCCAGCAGCCAAGCCGTAGTTCGTAAAAATGAAAAACTGTTTTTT.

The chain uses TRBV2 and TRBJ1-5; D unclear. The CDR3 length is 12 residues. V lost 5 bases, J lost 7 bases, and 9 bases lay in between. The germline V gene encodes CDR1 SNHLY and CDR2 FYNNEI. The chain's CDR3 is CASSLSGQPQHF. The CDR3 DNA follows: TGTGCCAGCAGTCTTTCGGGACAGCCCCAGCATTTT.

This chain links TRBV3-1 (or the pseudogene TRBV3-2) with TRBJ1-1; 7 bases line up with TRBD1. CDR1 is LGHDT, CDR2 YNNKEL, per germline (reference sequence). Losses at the gene ends were 2 bases for V and 5 bases for J; bases not matched to a gene: 5. This CDR3 spans 14 amino acids. The CDR3 region is CASSQSRGRTEAFF. CDR3 bases: TGTGCCAGCAGCCAATCCAGGGGGAGGACTGAAGCTTTCTTT.

The rearrangement links TRBV4-2 to TRBJ2-7, with 8 bases aligning to TRBD2. CDR1 and CDR2 (germline): LGHNA, YNFKEQ. The V and J ends lost 6 bases and 3 bases, in that order; junction bases with no gene match: 7. This CDR3 has 14 amino acids. DNA for the CDR3: TGTGCCAGCAGTCCGGGGGGGGGACTCTACGAGCAGTACTTC. Translated: CASSPGGGLYEQYF.

The genes are TRBV6-5 and TRBJ2-1; TRBD1 matches at 7 bases. The germline V gene has CDR1 MNHEY and CDR2 SVGAGI. The CDR3 length is 15 residues. V shed 6 bases, J shed 0 bases, and the junction held 5 bases outside the gene matches. As DNA, the CDR3 is TGTGCCAGCAGCAAGACAGGGAGCTCCTACAATGAGCAGTTCTTC. Its translation: CASSKTGSSYNEQFF.

The rearrangement links TRBV5-4 to TRBJ1-3, with 8 bases fitting TRBD1. Germline CDR1 is SGHNT and CDR2 is YYREEE (reference sequence). CDR3 size: 15 residues. Trimming removed 4 bases from V and 8 bases from J; junction bases left unmatched: 11. CDR3 sequence reads: CASSAGQGREHTIYF. The CDR3 DNA reads TGTGCCAGCAGCGCAGGACAGGGCCGCGAGCACACCATATATTTT.